A single sample gave rise to the 21 T cell receptor beta chains below, sequenced in a study of cytomegalovirus exposure and HLA in healthy donors. Sequenced by immunoSEQ multiplex PCR; TCRdb stores in-frame clones only, minus some. The sample contains 130,000 or so clones, over 85% of which appear only once. Source material: PBMCs. The receptors originated from a man between 25 and 39 years old in good health and CMV-seronegative.

The chain links TRBV7-6 to TRBJ2-3; D is perhaps TRBD1 (6 bases). V lost 5 bases and J 0 bases, leaving 15 bases between the germline ends. The germline V gene encodes CDR1 SGHVS and CDR2 FNYEAQ. The CDR3 runs to 16 residues. CDR3 loop: CASSTVRGQSTDTQYF. The CDR3 region has the DNA TGTGCCAGCAGCACCGTGCGAGGACAGAGCACAGATACGCAGTATTTT.

This rearrangement joins TRBV5-1 to TRBJ1-6; tentatively, D is TRBD1 (6 bases). Germline values: CDR1 SGHRS, CDR2 YFSETQ. CDR3 length: 13 residues. V was trimmed by 2 bases and J by 11 bases, leaving 11 bases between them. As DNA, the CDR3 is TGCGCCAGCAGCTTAGAGGGGGGGCCACCCCTCCACTTT. Translating gives CASSLEGGPPLHF.

This sequence joins TRBV4-3 and TRBJ2-1, with 7 bases that match TRBD2. Looked up from germline, CDR1 is LGHNA and CDR2 is YSLEER. This CDR3 has 16 amino acids. V was clipped by 3 bases and J by 6 bases; unmatched bases: 11. This chain's CDR3 is CASSQSLADLGNEQFF. In nucleotides, the CDR3 is TGCGCCAGCAGCCAGTCTCTAGCGGACCTAGGCAATGAGCAGTTCTTC.

The chain recombines TRBV7-9 with TRBJ2-7; D uncertain. Germline V gives CDR1 SEHNR, CDR2 FQNEAQ (reference sequence). Trimming took 2 bases from V and 6 from J, leaving 8 bases between them. There are 12 residues in the CDR3. The CDR3 is CASSLSQSEQYF. The CDR3, as DNA: TGTGCCAGCAGCTTATCCCAGTCCGAGCAGTACTTC.

J is TRBJ2-1 and V is TRBV27; 9 nucleotides match TRBD1. Per germline, CDR1 MNHEY and CDR2 SMNVEV (reference sequence). The CDR3 totals 18 residues. V lost 3 bases, J lost 10 bases, and 19 bases stayed unmatched. The CDR3 reads CASSFSYLGTGKSREQFF. As DNA, the CDR3 is TGTGCCAGCAGTTTTTCATATCTTGGGACAGGGAAAAGCAGAGAGCAGTTCTTC.

This chain links TRBV9 with TRBJ2-3; 9 bases line up with TRBD2. Germline V gives CDR1 SGDLS, CDR2 YYNGEE. This CDR3 comprises 15 residues. Trimming took 0 bases from V and 2 from J; bases not matched to a gene: 1. The CDR3 region is CASSVGTSATDTQYF. CDR3 DNA: TGTGCCAGCAGCGTAGGGACTAGCGCCACAGATACGCAGTATTTT.

This chain links TRBV11-3 with TRBJ2-1; TRBD2 is a possible D gene (5 bases). CDR3 length: 14 amino acids. Trimming removed 6 bases from V and 7 bases from J, with 16 bases in between. The germline V gene encodes CDR1 SGHNT and CDR2 YENEEA. For the CDR3, the DNA is TGTGCCAGCAGGCCCGGTCGGGGATTGAATGAGCAGTTCTTC. Translation gives CASRPGRGLNEQFF.

In nucleotides, the CDR3 is TGTGCCAGCAGCCCCATCTTAGGGGCTAATGAAAAACTGTTTTTT. It specifies CASSPILGANEKLFF. The V gene is TRBV7-9, the J gene TRBJ1-4, with a tentative D call TRBD1 (5 bases). Germline lookup yields CDR1 SEHNR and CDR2 FQNEAQ (reference sequence). The CDR3 runs to 15 residues. Trimming left V 5 bases short and J 3 bases short, with 13 bases between.

This rearrangement joins TRBV6-5 to TRBJ1-2; D might be TRBD1 (5 bases). This CDR3 is built from 16 residues. V was shortened by 0 bases and J by 5 bases, with 16 bases between the two germline ends. The germline gives CDR1 MNHEY, CDR2 SVGAGI. CDR3 nucleotide sequence: TGTGCCAGCAGTTACTCAGGGGCACCGGAGCTATATGGCTACACCTTC. Residues: CASSYSGAPELYGYTF.

The chain uses TRBV19 and TRBJ1-2; a possible D gene is TRBD1 (5 bases). The length of the CDR3 is 16 residues. Trimming shortened V by 9 bases and J by 5 bases, and 25 bases separated the two germline ends. Germline CDR1 LNHDA, CDR2 SQIVND (reference sequence). The CDR3 DNA reads as TGTGCCAGCCACCCCTTCCGGACACCTCAATCGTATGGCTACACCTTC. It translates to CASHPFRTPQSYGYTF.

For the CDR3, the DNA is TGCGCCAGCAGCCAAGGCTACGATTTGACAGGGGGTGACGAGCAGTACTTC. Protein product: CASSQGYDLTGGDEQYF. The chain links TRBV4-3 to TRBJ2-7; 9 bases match TRBD1. J was trimmed by 5 bases and V by 1 base; bases with no gene match: 12. CDR3 length equals 17 residues. The germline V gene has CDR1 LGHNA and CDR2 YSLEER.

J is TRBJ2-2 and V is TRBV9; the D gene is possibly TRBD1 (6 bases). The V and J ends lost 2 bases and 5 bases respectively, with 19 bases between them. The CDR3 extends over 17 amino acids. Per germline, CDR1 SGDLS and CDR2 YYNGEE. The CDR3 here is CASSVDRRRTNTGELFF. CDR3 bases: TGTGCCAGCAGCGTTGACAGGCGACGCACAAATACCGGGGAGCTGTTTTTT.

The rearrangement uses TRBV15 and TRBJ1-1; 7 nucleotides agree with TRBD1. CDR3 length: 15 residues. Trimming at V came to 1 base and at J to 2 bases, leaving 4 bases not matched to a gene. The germline gives CDR1 LNHNV, CDR2 YYDKDF (reference sequence). The CDR3 nucleotides read TGTGCCACCAGCAGAGTCGGGACAGATAACACTGAAGCTTTCTTT. Its protein is CATSRVGTDNTEAFF.

The genes are TRBV28 and TRBJ1-5; D not resolved. This CDR3 is 14 amino acids long. The V and J ends lost 5 bases and 2 bases respectively, with 10 bases between them. Germline V gene sequence: CDR1 MDHEN, CDR2 SYDVKM. This chain's CDR3 is CASSLTEGNQPQHF. In nucleotides, the CDR3 is TGTGCCAGCAGTCTGACCGAGGGCAATCAGCCCCAGCATTTT. Based on the CDR3 plus reference TRBV28 and TRBJ1-5, the full variable domain is DVKVTQSSRYLVKRTGEKVFLECVQDMDHENMFWYRQDPGLGLRLIYFSYDVKMKEKGDIPEGYSVSREKKERFSLILESASTNQTSMYLCASSLTEGNQPQHFGDGTRLSIL.

The rearrangement uses TRBV6-4 and TRBJ2-2, with TRBD1 matching over 9 bases. V lost 7 bases and J lost 4; bases outside the gene matches: 4. This CDR3 contains 14 residues. Per the germline V gene, CDR1 is MRHNA and CDR2 is SNTAGT. CDR3 loop: CASKAGQGTGELFF. CDR3 nucleotide sequence: TGTGCCAGCAAGGCGGGACAGGGCACCGGGGAGCTGTTTTTT.

The rearrangement uses TRBV6-5 and TRBJ1-2; D is ambiguous. Per germline, CDR1 MNHEY and CDR2 SVGAGI. The CDR3 spans 13 residues. V gave up 5 bases and J gave up 4 bases, with 11 bases separating them. The CDR3, as DNA: TGTGCCAGCAGTGCGAGAGCAAGCTATGGCTACACCTTC. It encodes CASSARASYGYTF.

This clone was observed a handful of times. The J gene is TRBJ2-7, the V gene TRBV4-1; 9 bases map to TRBD1. Trimming took 5 bases from V and 7 from J; bases not matched to a gene: 9. CDR3 length: 14 amino acids. Germline V gene sequence: CDR1 MGHRA, CDR2 YSYEKL. This CDR3 reads CASSFRDREVEQYF. CDR3 coding DNA: TGCGCCAGCAGCTTCCGGGACAGGGAGGTTGAGCAGTACTTC.

The chain recombines TRBV5-1 with TRBJ1-2; D is perhaps TRBD1 (6 bases). V shed 3 bases and J shed 5 bases, with 17 bases lying between them. The CDR3 extends over 15 amino acids. From germline, CDR1 is SGHRS and CDR2 YFSETQ. The chain's CDR3 is CASSSSGQKAYGYTF. The CDR3 coding sequence is TGCGCCAGCAGCTCGAGTGGACAGAAGGCGTATGGCTACACCTTC.

This clone has just one count. The chain employs TRBV7-8 and TRBJ1-5; D ambiguous. Per the germline V gene, CDR1 is SGHVS and CDR2 is FQNEAQ. V was shortened by 5 bases and J by 4 bases, with 15 bases between the two germline ends. The CDR3 totals 15 residues. CDR3 region: CASSPYITGNQPQHF. For the CDR3, the DNA is TGTGCCAGCAGCCCCTATATCACGGGTAATCAGCCCCAGCATTTT.

The CDR3 spells CASSDRGYGYTF. DNA of the CDR3: TGTGCCAGCAGCGACAGGGGCTATGGCTACACCTTC. V gene TRBV7-2 combines with J gene TRBJ1-2; 8 bases match TRBD1. V lost 5 bases, J lost 4 bases, and 0 bases stayed unmatched. CDR1 is SGHTA and CDR2 is FQGNSA in the germline V gene. The CDR3 has 12 amino acids.

This chain uses TRBV4-3 with TRBJ1-6, with a possible D match to TRBD1 (6 bases). The V end lost 0 bases, the J end lost 7 bases, and 13 bases lay between the germline ends. This CDR3 is built from 16 residues. Germline CDR1 reads LGHNA; CDR2 reads YSLEER. For the CDR3, the DNA is TGCGCCAGCAGCCAAGAATACACAGGGCTCAATTCACCCCTCCACTTT. As protein: CASSQEYTGLNSPLHF.